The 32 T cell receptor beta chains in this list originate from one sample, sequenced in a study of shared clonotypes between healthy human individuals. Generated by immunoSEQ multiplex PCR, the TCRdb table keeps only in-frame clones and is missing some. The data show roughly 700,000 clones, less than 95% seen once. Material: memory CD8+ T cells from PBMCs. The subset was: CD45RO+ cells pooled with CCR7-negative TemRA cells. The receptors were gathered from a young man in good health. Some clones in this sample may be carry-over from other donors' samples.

The CDR3 here is CASSPGYGTGVNTIYF. CDR3 coding DNA: TGTGCCAGCAGCCCCGGCTACGGGACAGGGGTAAACACCATATATTTT. The chain has TRBV7-8 and TRBJ1-3, with 10 bases identical to TRBD1. Germline V gives CDR1 SGHVS, CDR2 FQNEAQ. Unmatched junction bases numbered 10, after V lost 5 bases and J lost 6 bases. The CDR3 consists of 16 residues.

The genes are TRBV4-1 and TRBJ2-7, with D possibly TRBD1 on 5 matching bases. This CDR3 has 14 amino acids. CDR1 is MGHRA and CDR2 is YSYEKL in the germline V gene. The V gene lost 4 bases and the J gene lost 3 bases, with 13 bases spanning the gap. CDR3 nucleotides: TGCGCCAGCAGCCTTAAATCAGGGTACTACGAGCAGTACTTC. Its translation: CASSLKSGYYEQYF.

CDR3 in amino acids: CAYSGGRTYNEQFF. CDR3 DNA sequence: TGTGCCTACAGTGGGGGGAGGACCTACAATGAGCAGTTCTTC. This chain joins TRBV28 and TRBJ2-1; D possibly corresponds to TRBD2 (6 bases). CDR3 length: 14 residues. Trimming stripped 11 bases from V and 2 bases from J, with 16 bases between. Per germline, CDR1 MDHEN and CDR2 SYDVKM. Supplemented by reference TRBV28 and TRBJ2-1, the full variable domain reads DVKVTQSSRYLVKRTGEKVFLECVQDMDHENMFWYRQDPGLGLRLIYFSYDVKMKEKGDIPEGYSVSREKKERFSLILESASTNQTSMYLCAYSGGRTYNEQFFGPGTRLTVL.

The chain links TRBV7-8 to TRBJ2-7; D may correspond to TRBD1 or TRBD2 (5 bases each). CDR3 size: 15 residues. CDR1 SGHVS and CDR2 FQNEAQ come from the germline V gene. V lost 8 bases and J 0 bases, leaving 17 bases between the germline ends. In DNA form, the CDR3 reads TGTGCCAGCGCCTTTTCTGGGACCGTCTCCTACGAGCAGTACTTC. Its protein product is CASAFSGTVSYEQYF.

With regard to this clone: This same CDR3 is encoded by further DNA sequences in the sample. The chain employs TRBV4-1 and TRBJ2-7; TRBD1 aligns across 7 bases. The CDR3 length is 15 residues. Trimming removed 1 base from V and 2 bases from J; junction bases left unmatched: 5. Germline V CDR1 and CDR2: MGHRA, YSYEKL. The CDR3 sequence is CASSQGQGLTYEQYF. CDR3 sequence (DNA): TGCGCCAGCAGCCAAGGACAGGGTCTAACCTACGAGCAGTACTTC.

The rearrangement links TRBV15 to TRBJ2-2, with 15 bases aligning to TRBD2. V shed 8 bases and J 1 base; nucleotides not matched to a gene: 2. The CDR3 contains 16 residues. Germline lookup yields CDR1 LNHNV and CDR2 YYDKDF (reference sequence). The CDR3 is CATGTSGRLNTGELFF. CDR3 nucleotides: TGTGCCACCGGGACTAGCGGGAGGCTGAACACCGGGGAGCTGTTTTTT. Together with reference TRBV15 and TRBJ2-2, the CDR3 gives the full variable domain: DAMVIQNPRYQVTQFGKPVTLSCSQTLNHNVMYWYQQKSSQAPKLLFHYYDKDFNNEADTPDNFQSRRPNTSFCFLDIRSPGLGDTAMYLCATGTSGRLNTGELFFGEGSRLTVL.

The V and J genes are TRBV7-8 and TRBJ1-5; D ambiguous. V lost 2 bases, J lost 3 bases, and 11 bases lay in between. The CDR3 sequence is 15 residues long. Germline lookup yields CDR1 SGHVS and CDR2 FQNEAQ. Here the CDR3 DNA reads TGTGCCAGCAGCTTAACAGAACAGATCAATCAGCCCCAGCATTTT. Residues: CASSLTEQINQPQHF.

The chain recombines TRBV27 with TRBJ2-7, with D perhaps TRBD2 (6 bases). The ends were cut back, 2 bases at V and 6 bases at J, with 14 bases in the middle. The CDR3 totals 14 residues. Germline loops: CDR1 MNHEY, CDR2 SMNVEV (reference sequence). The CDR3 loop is CASSLTPHGGEQYF. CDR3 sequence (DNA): TGTGCCAGCAGTTTAACCCCCCACGGGGGCGAGCAGTACTTC.

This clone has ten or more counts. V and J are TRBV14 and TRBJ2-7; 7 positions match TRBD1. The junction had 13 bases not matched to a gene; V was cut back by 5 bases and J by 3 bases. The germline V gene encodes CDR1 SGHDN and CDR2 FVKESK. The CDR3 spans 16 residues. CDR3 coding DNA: TGTGCCAGCAGCGTTTCCGTCTTTGGGACAGTCTACGAGCAGTACTTC. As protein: CASSVSVFGTVYEQYF.

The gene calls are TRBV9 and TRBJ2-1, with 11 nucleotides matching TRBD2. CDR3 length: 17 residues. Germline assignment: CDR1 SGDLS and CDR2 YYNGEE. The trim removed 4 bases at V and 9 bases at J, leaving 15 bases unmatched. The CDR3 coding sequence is TGTGCCAGCAGCCTACTTGAAATGACTAGCGGGAAAGCTGAGCAGTTCTTC. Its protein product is CASSLLEMTSGKAEQFF.

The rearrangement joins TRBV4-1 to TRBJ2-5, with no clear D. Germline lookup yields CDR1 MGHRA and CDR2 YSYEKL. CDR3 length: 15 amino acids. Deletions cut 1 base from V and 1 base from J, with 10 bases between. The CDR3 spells CASSQGLAIQETQYF. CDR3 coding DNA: TGCGCCAGCAGCCAAGGCCTCGCTATCCAAGAGACCCAGTACTTC.

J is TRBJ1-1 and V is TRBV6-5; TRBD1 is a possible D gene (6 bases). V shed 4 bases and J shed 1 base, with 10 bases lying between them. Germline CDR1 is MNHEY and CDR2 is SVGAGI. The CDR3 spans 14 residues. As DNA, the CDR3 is TGTGCCAGCAGTTGGACAGCGACGAACACTGAAGCTTTCTTT. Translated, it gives CASSWTATNTEAFF.

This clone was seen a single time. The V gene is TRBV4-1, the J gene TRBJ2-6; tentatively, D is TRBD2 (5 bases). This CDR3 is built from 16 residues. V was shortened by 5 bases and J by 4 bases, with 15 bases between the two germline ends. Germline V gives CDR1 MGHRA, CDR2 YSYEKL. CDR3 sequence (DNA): TGCGCCAGCAGCGGACTCCAGCTTGGAGGGGCCAACGTCCTGACTTTC. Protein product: CASSGLQLGGANVLTF.

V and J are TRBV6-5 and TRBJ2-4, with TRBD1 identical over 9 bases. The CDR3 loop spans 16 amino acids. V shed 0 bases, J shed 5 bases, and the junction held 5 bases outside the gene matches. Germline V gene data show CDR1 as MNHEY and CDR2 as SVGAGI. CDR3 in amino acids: CASSYSGGQGENIQYF. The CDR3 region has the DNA TGTGCCAGCAGTTACTCGGGGGGACAGGGTGAAAACATTCAGTACTTC.

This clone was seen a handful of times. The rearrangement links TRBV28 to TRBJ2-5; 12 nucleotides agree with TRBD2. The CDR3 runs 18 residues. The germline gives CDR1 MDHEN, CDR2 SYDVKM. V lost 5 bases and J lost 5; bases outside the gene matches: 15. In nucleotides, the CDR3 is TGTGCCAGCAGTCCAACCTCTAGCGGGAGGGCCCTCCGGGAGACCCAGTACTTC. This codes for CASSPTSSGRALRETQYF.

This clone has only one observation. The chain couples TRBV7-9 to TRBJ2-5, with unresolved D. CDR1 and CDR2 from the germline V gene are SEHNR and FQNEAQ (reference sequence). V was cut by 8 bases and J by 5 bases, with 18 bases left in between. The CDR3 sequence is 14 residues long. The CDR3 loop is CASSTTGPGETQYF. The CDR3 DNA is TGTGCCAGCTCGACGACCGGCCCTGGGGAGACCCAGTACTTC.

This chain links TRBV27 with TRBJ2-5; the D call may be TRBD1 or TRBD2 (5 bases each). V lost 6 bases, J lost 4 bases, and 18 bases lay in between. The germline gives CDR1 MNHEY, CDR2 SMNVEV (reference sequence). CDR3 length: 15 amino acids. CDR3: CASSRGVTQGETQYF. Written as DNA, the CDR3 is TGTGCCAGCAGCCGGGGCGTCACCCAGGGAGAGACCCAGTACTTC.

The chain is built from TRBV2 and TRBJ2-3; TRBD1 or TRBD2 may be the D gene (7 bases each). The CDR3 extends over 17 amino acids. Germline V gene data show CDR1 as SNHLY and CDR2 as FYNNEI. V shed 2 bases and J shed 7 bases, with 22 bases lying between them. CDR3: CASSESGTATLRNTQYF. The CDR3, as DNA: TGTGCCAGCAGTGAAAGCGGGACAGCGACCCTTCGGAATACGCAGTATTTT.

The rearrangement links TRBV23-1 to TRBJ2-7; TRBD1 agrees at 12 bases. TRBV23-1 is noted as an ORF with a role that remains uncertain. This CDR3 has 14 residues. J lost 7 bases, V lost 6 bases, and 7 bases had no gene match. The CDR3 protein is CASSRDRGLKEQYF. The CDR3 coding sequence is TGCGCCAGCAGCCGGGACAGGGGGCTAAAAGAGCAGTACTTC.

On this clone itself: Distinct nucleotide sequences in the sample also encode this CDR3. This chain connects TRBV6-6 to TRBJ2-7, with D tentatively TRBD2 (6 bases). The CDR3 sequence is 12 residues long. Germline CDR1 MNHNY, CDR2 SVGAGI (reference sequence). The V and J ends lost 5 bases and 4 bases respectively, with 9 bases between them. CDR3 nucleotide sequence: TGTGCCAGCAGTCCGCGGGGTTACGAGCAGTACTTC. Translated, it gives CASSPRGYEQYF.

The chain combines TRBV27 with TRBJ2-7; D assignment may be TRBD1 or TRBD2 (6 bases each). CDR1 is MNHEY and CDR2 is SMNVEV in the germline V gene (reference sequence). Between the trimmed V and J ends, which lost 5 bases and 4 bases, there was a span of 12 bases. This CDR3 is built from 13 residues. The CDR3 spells CASSIGGTYEQYF. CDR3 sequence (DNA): TGTGCCAGCAGTATAGGGGGGACATACGAGCAGTACTTC.

CDR3 sequence: CASGVEQETQYF. The CDR3 DNA sequence: TGTGCCAGCGGGGTAGAACAAGAGACCCAGTACTTC. This chain connects TRBV7-8 to TRBJ2-5; D gene unclear. This CDR3 is 12 amino acids long. CDR1 is SGHVS, CDR2 FQNEAQ, per germline. V was cut by 8 bases and J by 2 bases, with 9 bases left in between.

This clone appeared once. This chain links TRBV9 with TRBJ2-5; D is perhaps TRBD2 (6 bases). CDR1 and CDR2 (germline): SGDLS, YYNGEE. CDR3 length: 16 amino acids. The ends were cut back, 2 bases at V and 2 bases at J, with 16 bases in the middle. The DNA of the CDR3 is TGTGCCAGCAGCGTGGCGAGGGACTCCCCACAAGAGACCCAGTACTTC. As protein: CASSVARDSPQETQYF.

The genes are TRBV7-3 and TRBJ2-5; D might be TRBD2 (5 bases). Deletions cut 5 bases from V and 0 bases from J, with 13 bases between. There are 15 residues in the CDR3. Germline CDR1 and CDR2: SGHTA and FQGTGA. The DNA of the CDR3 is TGTGCCAGCAGCCCCGGGGTCTCGTACCAAGAGACCCAGTACTTC. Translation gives CASSPGVSYQETQYF.

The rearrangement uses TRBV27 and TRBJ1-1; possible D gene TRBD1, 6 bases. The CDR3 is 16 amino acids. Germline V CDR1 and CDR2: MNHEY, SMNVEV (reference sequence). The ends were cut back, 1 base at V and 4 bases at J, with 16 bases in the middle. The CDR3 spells CASSLLGGGFATEAFF. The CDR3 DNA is TGTGCCAGCAGTTTATTGGGAGGGGGTTTCGCCACTGAAGCTTTCTTT.

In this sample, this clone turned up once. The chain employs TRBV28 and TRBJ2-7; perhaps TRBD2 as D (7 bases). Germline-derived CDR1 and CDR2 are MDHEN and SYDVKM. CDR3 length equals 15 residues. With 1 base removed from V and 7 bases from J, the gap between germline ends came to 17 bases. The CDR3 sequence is CASSLLRGGPGEQYF. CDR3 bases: TGTGCCAGCAGTTTATTACGCGGGGGCCCAGGAGAGCAGTACTTC.

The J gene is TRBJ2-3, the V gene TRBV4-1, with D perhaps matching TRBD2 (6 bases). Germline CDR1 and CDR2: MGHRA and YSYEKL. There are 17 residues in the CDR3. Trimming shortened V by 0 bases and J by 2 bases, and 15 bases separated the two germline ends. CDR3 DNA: TGCGCCAGCAGCCAAGATCAAGGATTAGCGGACACAGATACGCAGTATTTT. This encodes CASSQDQGLADTDTQYF.

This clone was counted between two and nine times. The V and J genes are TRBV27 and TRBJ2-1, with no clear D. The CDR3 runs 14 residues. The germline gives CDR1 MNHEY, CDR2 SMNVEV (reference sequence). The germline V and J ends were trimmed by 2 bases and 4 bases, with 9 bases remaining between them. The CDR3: CASSLRVGYNEQFF. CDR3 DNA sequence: TGTGCCAGCAGTTTAAGGGTAGGGTACAATGAGCAGTTCTTC.

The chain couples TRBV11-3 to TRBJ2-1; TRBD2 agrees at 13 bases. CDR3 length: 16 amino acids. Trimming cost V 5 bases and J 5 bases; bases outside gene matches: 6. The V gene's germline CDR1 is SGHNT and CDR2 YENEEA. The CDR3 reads CASSPRTSGRDNEQFF. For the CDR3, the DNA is TGTGCCAGCAGCCCGAGGACTAGCGGGAGAGACAATGAGCAGTTCTTC.

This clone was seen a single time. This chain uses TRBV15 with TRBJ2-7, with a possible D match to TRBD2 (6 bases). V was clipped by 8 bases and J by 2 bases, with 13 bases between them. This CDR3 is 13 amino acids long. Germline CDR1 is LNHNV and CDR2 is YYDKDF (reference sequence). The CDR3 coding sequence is TGTGCCACCGGGGACGGGGGTGCCTACGAGCAGTACTTC. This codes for CATGDGGAYEQYF.

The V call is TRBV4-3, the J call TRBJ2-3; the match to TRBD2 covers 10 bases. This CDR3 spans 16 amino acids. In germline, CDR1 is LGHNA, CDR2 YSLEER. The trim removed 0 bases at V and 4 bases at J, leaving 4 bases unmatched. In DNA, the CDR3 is TGCGCCAGCAGCCAAGAGGCTAGCGGGAGCGCAGATACGCAGTATTTT. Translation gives CASSQEASGSADTQYF.

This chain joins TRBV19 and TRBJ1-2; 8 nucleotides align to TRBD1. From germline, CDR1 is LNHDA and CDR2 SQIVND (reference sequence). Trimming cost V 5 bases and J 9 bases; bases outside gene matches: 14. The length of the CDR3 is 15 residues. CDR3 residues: CASSPRTGLSPSYTF. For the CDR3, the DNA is TGTGCCAGTAGTCCCCGGACAGGGCTTTCTCCGAGCTACACCTTC.